This T cell receptor beta chain comes out of a study of shared clonotypes between healthy human individuals. Germline-derived CDR1 and CDR2 are SGHTS and YDEGEE. V shed 6 bases and J 0 bases; nucleotides not matched to a gene: 9. The CDR3 loop spans 17 amino acids. TCRdb keeps only in-frame clones here, not all; method: immunoSEQ multiplex PCR. This sample has roughly 1,100,000 clones; about 76% occur once, and the top ten carry about 1.5%. This TCR was recovered from a man between 18 and 29 years old in good health. V usage is TRBV5-8 and J usage is TRBJ2-2; TRBD1 matches 9 bases. The sequenced sample was memory CD4+ T cells sorted from blood. The sample's subset: CD45RA-negative fraction. The CDR3 sequence: CASNQDRGAANTGELFF. The DNA of the CDR3 is TGTGCCAGCAATCAGGACAGGGGCGCCGCGAACACCGGGGAGCTGTTTTTT.